This T cell receptor beta chain stems from a study of tumor-infiltrating lymphocytes in primary liver carcinoma. Details on this clonotype: One junction end does not reproduce the germline sequence, and a read error may be involved.

The CDR3 consists of 18 residues. CDR1 and CDR2 (germline): SGHVS, FQNEAQ. Starting material of 500 ng total RNA yielded TCR beta cDNA via a constant-region primer. What produced the TCR beta libraries was three nested multiplex PCR rounds using slightly modified ARM-PCR. Primers for the first two PCR rounds were TRBV1-TRBV30 forward primers and a C-beta reverse primer (roughly 10 cycles per round). TCRdb re-called the multiplex PCR reads through MiXCR, storing one row per CDR3 protein. The table has tens of thousands of distinct CDR3 sequences, 70% to 80% seen once. The source material, 20-30 mg of unsorted bulk tissue, was used to co-extract RNA and DNA.

Sequencing input: liver tumor tissue from sampling region 5. Subset noted: tumor region T5, tumor centre. The rearrangement links TRBV7-8 to TRBJ2-3, with 10 bases that match TRBD2. The receptor was isolated from a man between 40 and 49 years old with primary liver carcinoma and hepatitis B virus infection. CDR3 in amino acids: CASSLAQREGLPADTQYF. Written as DNA, the CDR3 is TGTGCCAGTAGCTTAGCCCAGCGGGAGGGACTTCCGGCAGATACGCAGTATTTT.